Below are 23 T cell receptor beta chains sequenced from a single sample in a study of early T cells in non-severe SARS-CoV-2 infection. One entry per CDR3 protein, called by TCRdb with MiXCR from the 5' RACE reads. The sample consists of 63,000 or so distinct CDR3 sequences, about an eighth of them appearing once. The sample here was whole blood, taken at baseline. All receptors come from an adult who was a healthcare worker with PCR-confirmed SARS-CoV-2 infection or an uninfected control (not recorded which).

The table lists this clonotype with many counts. The chain links TRBV5-4 to TRBJ2-7; tentatively, D is TRBD1 (5 bases). Germline values: CDR1 SGHNT, CDR2 YYREEE (reference sequence). V lost 4 bases and J 5 bases, leaving 13 bases between the germline ends. This CDR3 has 13 amino acids. The CDR3 reads CASSPDSLDEQYF. In nucleotides, the CDR3 is TGTGCCAGCAGCCCTGACAGCCTAGACGAGCAGTACTTC.

This clonotype was detected a few times. The rearrangement links TRBV19 to TRBJ2-1; no clear D gene. V lost 3 bases to trimming and J lost 6 bases, with 18 bases between them. From germline, CDR1 is LNHDA and CDR2 SQIVND (reference sequence). The CDR3 has 16 residues. The CDR3 protein is CASSIHSGTYGNEQFF. In DNA, the CDR3 is TGTGCCAGTAGTATTCATTCCGGAACTTACGGCAATGAGCAGTTCTTC.

This chain uses TRBV9 with TRBJ1-1; D gene uncertain. The V and J ends lost 0 bases and 8 bases respectively, with 11 bases between them. The germline gives CDR1 SGDLS, CDR2 YYNGEE. The CDR3 has 13 residues. This chain's CDR3 is CASSVATGGEAFF. For the CDR3, the DNA is TGTGCCAGCAGCGTAGCTACCGGCGGAGAAGCTTTCTTT.

This clonotype was recorded at least ten times. The V call is TRBV7-6, the J call TRBJ2-1, with D maybe TRBD1 (7 bases). The CDR3 has 18 residues. Germline CDR1 reads SGHVS; CDR2 reads FNYEAQ. The V gene lost 3 bases and the J gene lost 7 bases, with 25 bases spanning the gap. Written as DNA, the CDR3 is TGTGCCAGCAGCTTGACTTGGCGGGAACAGGGGTCGAGGAATGAGCAGTTCTTC. Translating gives CASSLTWREQGSRNEQFF.

This chain uses TRBV6-2 or TRBV6-3 with TRBJ1-2; 7 bases fit TRBD1. CDR1 and CDR2 from the germline V gene are MNHEY and SVGEGT. V trimming: 8 bases; J trimming: 0 bases; junction bases outside the gene matches: 12. This CDR3 is 16 amino acids long. The CDR3: CASLSPGTAANYGYTF. Here the CDR3 DNA reads TGTGCCAGCCTCTCGCCGGGGACAGCGGCTAACTATGGCTACACCTTC.

The gene calls are TRBV12-3 or TRBV12-4 and TRBJ1-2; unclear D gene. The V end was cut by 0 bases, the J end by 5 bases, with 4 bases between. CDR3 length: 12 residues. The CDR3 region has the DNA TGTGCCAGCAGTTTAGCCGGGTATGGCTACACCTTC. Residues: CASSLAGYGYTF.

The table lists this clonotype with a few counts. The chain links TRBV20-1 to TRBJ2-2, with D uncertain. From germline, CDR1 is DFQATT and CDR2 SNEGSKA (reference sequence). With 1 base removed from V and 2 bases from J, the gap between germline ends came to 8 bases. The CDR3 is 14 amino acids. CDR3 sequence reads: CSARVNLNTGELFF. CDR3 nucleotides: TGCAGTGCTAGAGTCAATCTTAACACCGGGGAGCTGTTTTTT.

The chain carries TRBV21-1 and TRBJ2-5. TRBV21-1 is labeled a pseudogene. This CDR3 is built from 14 residues. The DNA for the CDR3 is TGTGCCAGCAGCAAAGTGACCGTCCTGGAGACCCAGTACTTC. It translates to CASSKVTVLETQYF.

The chain couples TRBV12-3 or TRBV12-4 to TRBJ2-1; D is unresolved. This CDR3 has 13 amino acids. V was clipped by 1 base and J by 7 bases, with 8 bases between them. The CDR3: CASSLVYLNEQFF. The CDR3 nucleotides read TGTGCCAGCAGTTTAGTTTACTTGAATGAGCAGTTCTTC.

There are a few counts of this clonotype. This chain joins TRBV3-1 and TRBJ1-5; no clear D gene. Trimming pared 5 bases from V and 7 bases from J, leaving 12 bases between. The CDR3 sequence is 13 residues long. CDR1 and CDR2 (germline): LGHDT, YNNKEL (reference sequence). The CDR3 bases are TGTGCCAGCAGCGCGGCGGAACAGCAGCCCCAGCATTTT. It translates to CASSAAEQQPQHF.

Of note for this clonotype: At one of its ends the junction is not consistent with the germline gene, which may arise from a read error. The chain joins TRBV5-4 to TRBJ2-6; the D gene is possibly TRBD2 (5 bases). The CDR3 has 16 amino acids. CDR1 and CDR2 (germline): SGHNT, YYREEE (reference sequence). CDR3 in DNA: TGTACCAGCAGCCCGGAGGCTTTCTCTGGGGCCAACGTCCTGACTTTC. It codes for CTSSPEAFSGANVLTF.

This clonotype was seen repeatedly, ten times or more. The J gene is TRBJ2-3, the V gene TRBV27; no clear D gene. This CDR3 spans 15 amino acids. CDR1 is MNHEY, CDR2 SMNVEV, per germline (reference sequence). V was clipped by 6 bases and J by 1 base, with 14 bases between them. The CDR3 spells CASRLAPAGTDTQYF. The DNA of the CDR3 is TGTGCCAGCAGACTTGCCCCGGCCGGCACAGATACGCAGTATTTT.

A remark on this clonotype: A much larger clonotype is one base distant, so this may be a read error. The rearrangement links TRBV6-2 or TRBV6-3 to TRBJ1-5; the D is unclear. CDR1 and CDR2 from the germline V gene are MNHEY and SVGEGT. Trimming removed 0 bases at V and 7 bases at J, with 4 bases between. CDR3 length: 12 residues. CDR3 amino acids: CASSYSGQPQHF. The CDR3 coding sequence is TGTGCCAGCAGTTACTCGGGGCAGCCCCAGCATTTT.

This sequence joins TRBV12-3 or TRBV12-4 and TRBJ2-3; 9 nucleotides align to TRBD2. V lost 6 bases to trimming and J lost 0 bases; unmatched junction nucleotides: 7. This CDR3 is built from 16 residues. CDR3 coding DNA: TGTGCCAGCAGCCCTGGACTAGCGAAGAGCACAGATACGCAGTATTTT. Translation gives CASSPGLAKSTDTQYF.

The table lists this clonotype with many counts. The chain is built from TRBV2 and TRBJ2-6; D uncertain. Deletions cut 6 bases from V and 0 bases from J, with 3 bases between. The length of the CDR3 is 13 residues. The germline V gene has CDR1 SNHLY and CDR2 FYNNEI. The CDR3 sequence is CASRDSGANVLTF. The CDR3 DNA reads as TGTGCCAGCAGGGACTCTGGGGCCAACGTCCTGACTTTC.

The chain uses TRBV5-6 and TRBJ2-5, with TRBD2 as a possible D gene (6 bases). The CDR3 is made up of 17 amino acids. Trimming removed 0 bases at V and 1 base at J, with 16 bases between. Germline V CDR1 and CDR2: SGHDT, YYEEEE. CDR3 bases: TGTGCCAGCAGCTTGGCGAGGGGCGGGGCCATCCAAGAGACCCAGTACTTC. Amino acids: CASSLARGGAIQETQYF.

In this sample, this clonotype turned up many times. This chain connects TRBV25-1 to TRBJ1-1, with a possible D match to TRBD1 (5 bases). The CDR3 is 14 residues long. V lost 1 base to trimming and J lost 6 bases, with 12 bases between them. Germline CDR1 is MGHDK and CDR2 is SYGVNS. The CDR3 region has the DNA TGTGCCAGCAGTGAATTGGGGGAATGGCCTGAAGCTTTCTTT. Protein product: CASSELGEWPEAFF. Using reference TRBV25-1 and TRBJ1-1 for the parts outside the CDR3, the full variable domain is EADIYQTPRYLVIGTGKKITLECSQTMGHDKMYWYQQDPGMELHLIHYSYGVNSTEKGDLSSESTVSRIRTEHFPLTLESARPSHTSQYLCASSELGEWPEAFFGQGTRLTVV.

In DNA, the CDR3 is TGTGCCAGCAGCGCACTAGCGGGGGCTACCTACGAGCAGTACTTC. This encodes CASSALAGATYEQYF. This chain links TRBV6-1 with TRBJ2-7; 11 nucleotides match TRBD2. Germline V lookup: CDR1 MNHNS, CDR2 SASEGT. The CDR3 has 15 amino acids. The J segment lost 2 bases and the V segment lost 6 bases, leaving 6 bases of the junction unmatched.

A few counts support this clonotype. The chain joins TRBV7-9 to TRBJ1-4; no firm D call. V was cut by 3 bases and J by 8 bases, with 7 bases left in between. This CDR3 region has 12 residues. In germline, CDR1 is SEHNR, CDR2 FQNEAQ (reference sequence). The CDR3 is CASSFKTEKLFF. The CDR3 nucleotides are TGTGCCAGCAGCTTTAAGACAGAAAAACTGTTTTTT. The whole variable domain, remainder taken from reference TRBV7-9 and TRBJ1-4, is DTGVSQNPRHKITKRGQNVTFRCDPISEHNRLYWYRQTLGQGPEFLTYFQNEAQLEKSRLLSDRFSAERPKGSFSTLEIQRTEQGDSAMYLCASSFKTEKLFFGSGTQLSVL.

This clonotype is medium-sized. The chain has TRBV7-6 and TRBJ2-7; D possibly corresponds to TRBD1 (5 bases). The CDR3 consists of 13 residues. V lost 5 bases, J lost 3 bases, and 11 bases lay in between. The germline V gene has CDR1 SGHVS and CDR2 FNYEAQ. The CDR3 DNA sequence: TGTGCCAGCAGCGCAGGGCCTAACTACGAGCAGTACTTC. The encoded protein is CASSAGPNYEQYF.

The chain links TRBV11-2 to TRBJ2-2; D is perhaps TRBD1 or TRBD2 (5 bases each). This CDR3 is built from 17 residues. Germline lookup yields CDR1 SGHAT and CDR2 FQNNGV. The V gene lost 0 bases and the J gene lost 4 bases, with 15 bases spanning the gap. DNA for the CDR3: TGTGCCAGCAGCTTAGATCTGTGGGACCCAACCACCGGGGAGCTGTTTTTT. The encoded protein is CASSLDLWDPTTGELFF.

This clonotype was detected only a few times. The gene calls are TRBV11-2 and TRBJ2-3; no clear D. The ends were cut back, 0 bases at V and 6 bases at J, with 7 bases in the middle. The CDR3 is 13 amino acids. Per the germline V gene, CDR1 is SGHAT and CDR2 is FQNNGV. CDR3 in amino acids: CASSLEVGDTQYF. In DNA, the CDR3 is TGTGCCAGCAGCTTAGAGGTGGGGGATACGCAGTATTTT.

This clonotype was counted at least ten times. The chain couples TRBV6-1 to TRBJ2-7; possibly TRBD2 for D (6 bases). Trimming shortened V by 6 bases and J by 10 bases, and 13 bases separated the two germline ends. Germline V gene sequence: CDR1 MNHNS, CDR2 SASEGT. The CDR3 is 11 amino acids. The CDR3 region has the DNA TGTGCCAGCAGGATTTCGGGGGAACAGTACTTC. Its translation: CASRISGEQYF.